This TCR beta chain was captured by sequencing in a study of beta chain features in type 1 diabetes. Study-level background: In age, gender and cell yields, patients were similar to healthy donors. The study, taken as a whole, reports: TCRB CDR3 length was moderately but significantly reduced in all four CD4+ subsets of Type 1 diabetes patients.

With regard to this clone: Its antigen is undetermined.

Expressed TCRB transcripts were sequenced because the isolated RNA had all been reverse transcribed beforehand. Sequencing was performed with immunoSEQ multiplex PCR; in TCRdb, only in-frame clones are kept and a portion is missing. This sample has roughly 150,000 clones, with 7.5% to 10% found just once. Sequencing used central memory CD4+ T cells from blood. The receptor comes from a woman aged 18-29 years in good health.

CDR3 amino acids: CASSLAMVPRQFF. For the CDR3, the DNA is TGTGCCAGCAGCTTAGCGATGGTTCCCAGGCAGTTCTTC. This chain connects TRBV7-2 to TRBJ2-1; D is unclear. The CDR3 has 13 residues. CDR1 is SGHTA and CDR2 is FQGNSA in the germline V gene. Trimming pared 0 bases from V and 12 bases from J, leaving 12 bases between.